This TCR beta chain appears in the sequencing data of a study of cytomegalovirus exposure and HLA in healthy donors. The study, taken as a whole, reports: The study carried out a later analysis of TCR beta sequences. It associated roughly 17,000 of them with specific HLA alleles at a false discovery rate of 0.05. Exclusion as indistinguishable affected some V segments, including TRBV6-2 and TRBV6-3. Upon later analysis, HLA-associated TCR beta chains proved more clonally expanded than other, equally common chains.

Trimming removed 2 bases from V and 8 bases from J; junction bases left unmatched: 6. This CDR3 contains 14 residues. Germline assignment: CDR1 SGHNT and CDR2 YYREEE (reference sequence). Though probably carrying unrecorded immune exposures, donors were nominally healthy at sampling. This PCR relied on a set of 60 Vbeta primers and 13 Jbeta primers. Repertoires were generated with immunoSEQ multiplex PCR, while TCRdb's copy carries only in-frame clones and drops some. The data contain some 240,000 clones, 78% of them singletons. Of note for this clone: Its matching antigen is unknown.

The sequence came from a male donor in good health and CMV-seronegative. This chain uses TRBV5-4 with TRBJ1-4; TRBD1 matches at 7 bases. Specimen: PBMCs. The CDR3 DNA sequence: TGTGCCAGCAGCTTTGGCAGGGGGGACGAAAAACTGTTTTTT. Translation gives CASSFGRGDEKLFF. Full variable domain (rest looked up from reference TRBV5-4 and TRBJ1-4): ETGVTQSPTHLIKTRGQQVTLRCSSQSGHNTVSWYQQALGQGPQFIFQYYREEENGRGNFPPRFSGLQFPNYSSELNVNALELDDSALYLCASSFGRGDEKLFFGSGTQLSVL.